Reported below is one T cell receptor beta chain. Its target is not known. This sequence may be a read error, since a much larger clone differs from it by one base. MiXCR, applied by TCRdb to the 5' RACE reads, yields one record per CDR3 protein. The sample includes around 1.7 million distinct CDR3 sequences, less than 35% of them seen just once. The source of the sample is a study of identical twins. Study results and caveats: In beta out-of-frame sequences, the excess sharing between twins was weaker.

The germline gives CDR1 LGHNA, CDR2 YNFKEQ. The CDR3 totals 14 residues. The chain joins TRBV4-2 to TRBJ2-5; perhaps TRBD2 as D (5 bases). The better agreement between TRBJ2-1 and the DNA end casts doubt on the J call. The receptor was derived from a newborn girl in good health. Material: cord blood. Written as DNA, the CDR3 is TGTGCCAGCAGCCAAGGAAGCGGCCAAGAGACCCAGTTCTTC. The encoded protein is CASSQGSGQETQFF.